The following is a TCR beta chain sequence with its context. The target antigen is unknown. The data were taken from a study of T-cell memory formation after mild COVID-19. Study-wide background: The study found TCR clusters largely donor specific.

CDR3 size: 14 residues. Germline V gene sequence: CDR1 SGDLS, CDR2 YYNGEE. V lost 0 bases to trimming and J lost 1 base, with 4 bases between them. Libraries for TCRalpha and TCRbeta carried sample barcodes and unique molecular identifiers via 5'RACE. TCRdb re-derived calls from the 5' RACE reads in MiXCR, one entry per CDR3 protein. The sample lists around 300,000 distinct CDR3 sequences, 10% to 15% seen once, with over 20% in the top ten. Whole-study findings and limits: CD4/CD8 balance held among clones contracting day 15 to 85, and later expanders leaned CD4+. What remained unconfirmed was the SARS-CoV-2 specificity of second-wave clones peaking on day 37.

This clonotype was sampled from a young man who had mild COVID-19 (a few samples of this study predate the infection). Cell type and time point are not known. The chain uses TRBV9 and TRBJ2-2; no definite D call. Sequencing was performed on PBMCs or a T cell subset sorted from them (not recorded which). The CDR3 DNA reads TGTGCCAGCAGCGTAGTAGGGAACACCGGGGAGCTGTTTTTT. Its protein is CASSVVGNTGELFF.